This TCR beta chain derives from a study of cytomegalovirus exposure and HLA in healthy donors. Study findings and constraints: Donor immune exposure was known only as CMV serostatus.

The V gene lost 7 bases and the J gene lost 4 bases, with 11 bases spanning the gap. The CDR3 extends over 12 amino acids. CDR1 and CDR2 (germline): SGHNT, YYREEE (reference sequence). Concerning this clone itself: Its antigen is undetermined.

The PCR employed 60 Vbeta primers together with 13 Jbeta primers. Using immunoSEQ multiplex PCR, the repertoire was profiled, and TCRdb retains in-frame clones only, with some absent. The table shows 65,000 to 95,000 clones, with 70% to 80% occurring only once. The V gene is TRBV5-4, the J gene TRBJ1-1; a weak D match, TRBD1 (5 bases). The sequencing input was PBMCs. The TCR was taken from a human donor in good health. The CDR3 sequence is CASGAGGTEAFF. The DNA of the CDR3 is TGTGCCAGCGGGGCGGGAGGCACTGAAGCTTTCTTT.